The 21 T cell receptor beta chains reported below all come from one sample, sequenced in a study of vaccination effects on CD4 cells after COVID-19. Their antigens remain unidentified. Sequencing was performed with immunoSEQ multiplex PCR; in TCRdb, only in-frame clones are kept and a portion is missing. Here the sample spans fewer than 35,000 clones, 60% to 80% being singletons. Isolating CD4+ T cells followed approximately nine days of culture. The specimen comprised CD4+ T cells from PBMCs cultured without peptide, sampled before COVID-19 vaccination. Source of these receptors: a human donor who received a COVID-19 vaccine.

This clone was picked up one time. The chain joins TRBV19 to TRBJ2-7, with D possibly being TRBD2 (5 bases). Germline V lookup: CDR1 LNHDA, CDR2 SQIVND (reference sequence). CDR3 length: 13 amino acids. Trimming took 8 bases from V and 3 from J, leaving 14 bases between them. The chain's CDR3 is CASSRGSLYEQYF. In nucleotides, the CDR3 is TGTGCCAGTTCACGGGGATCCCTCTACGAGCAGTACTTC.

The chain combines TRBV10-3 with TRBJ2-5, with a possible D match to TRBD2 (6 bases). This CDR3 contains 14 residues. From germline, CDR1 is ENHRY and CDR2 SYGVKD. V lost 8 bases to trimming and J lost 4 bases, with 17 bases between them. CDR3 sequence reads: CAIFVRRDSETQYF. CDR3 DNA sequence: TGTGCCATCTTCGTCAGGCGGGACTCAGAGACCCAGTACTTC.

The chain carries TRBV27 and TRBJ2-7; D possibly corresponds to TRBD2 (6 bases). The germline gives CDR1 MNHEY, CDR2 SMNVEV (reference sequence). The V end lost 6 bases, the J end lost 1 base, and 16 bases lay between the germline ends. This CDR3 has 15 amino acids. CDR3 sequence (DNA): TGTGCCAGCAGGAAAACCGGGAGCTATTCCTACGAGCAGTACTTC. Translated: CASRKTGSYSYEQYF.

The genes are TRBV5-1 and TRBJ1-5, with D perhaps matching TRBD1 (6 bases). Trimming removed 2 bases from V and 3 bases from J, with 12 bases in between. CDR3 length: 15 residues. Germline loops: CDR1 SGHRS, CDR2 YFSETQ. The CDR3, as DNA: TGCGCCAGCAGCTTAACAGGGTTGGCCAATCAGCCCCAGCATTTT. Amino acid sequence: CASSLTGLANQPQHF. Full variable domain (missing parts from reference TRBV5-1 and TRBJ1-5): KAGVTQTPRYLIKTRGQQVTLSCSPISGHRSVSWYQQTPGQGLQFLFEYFSETQRNKGNFPGRFSGRQFSNSRSEMNVSTLELGDSALYLCASSLTGLANQPQHFGDGTRLSIL.

The V gene is TRBV5-1, the J gene TRBJ2-6, with 9 bases identical to TRBD2. The V segment lost 0 bases and the J segment 7 bases; nucleotides outside the gene matches: 5. The CDR3 loop spans 16 amino acids. Germline-derived CDR1 and CDR2 are SGHRS and YFSETQ. CDR3 DNA sequence: TGCGCCAGCAGCTTGGCGGTTAGCGGGGGAGCCAACGTCCTGACTTTC. Its protein product is CASSLAVSGGANVLTF.

The chain uses TRBV27 and TRBJ1-4; 9 bases are shared with TRBD1. J was trimmed by 5 bases and V by 8 bases; bases with no gene match: 9. CDR1 MNHEY and CDR2 SMNVEV come from the germline V gene (reference sequence). The CDR3 is 15 amino acids. Here the CDR3 DNA reads TGTGCCAGCGGACTCTTGACAGGGGGAAATGAAAAACTGTTTTTT. Its translation: CASGLLTGGNEKLFF.

Written as DNA, the CDR3 is TGTGCCAGCAGTGACTCAAGCGCACGCACTGAAGCTTTCTTT. Translation: CASSDSSARTEAFF. V and J are TRBV6-4 and TRBJ1-1; D call uncertain. Germline V gene lookup returns CDR1 MRHNA and CDR2 SNTAGT. There are 14 residues in the CDR3. The ends were cut back, 0 bases at V and 4 bases at J, with 9 bases in the middle.

V gene TRBV7-2 combines with J gene TRBJ2-1, with D tentatively TRBD2 (7 bases). The CDR3 consists of 14 residues. The V gene's germline CDR1 is SGHTA and CDR2 FQGNSA. Trimming took off 1 base at V and 15 bases at J, with 19 bases between the two ends. The CDR3: CASSLGGASGARFF. The CDR3 coding sequence is TGTGCCAGCAGCTTAGGGGGGGCTAGCGGCGCTCGGTTCTTC.

This clone was detected only once. The J gene is TRBJ2-5, the V gene TRBV5-1; D unresolved. Per germline, CDR1 SGHRS and CDR2 YFSETQ. The CDR3 consists of 15 residues. The ends were cut back, 4 bases at V and 1 base at J, with 14 bases in the middle. CDR3 DNA sequence: TGCGCCAGCAGCCTATATTGGACGGCCCAAGAGACCCAGTACTTC. This codes for CASSLYWTAQETQYF.

The V gene is TRBV18, the J gene TRBJ2-5; TRBD2 matches 7 bases. With V trimmed by 2 bases and J by 7 bases, 10 bases remained unmatched. The CDR3 has 15 amino acids. Germline CDR1 KGHSH, CDR2 LQKENI. The CDR3 is CASSPYSGAEGTQYF. DNA of the CDR3: TGTGCCAGCTCACCATACAGCGGGGCCGAGGGGACCCAGTACTTC.

The CDR3 DNA reads TGCGCCAGCAGCCGAACACAGGGGCTCCAAGAGACCCAGTACTTC. This sequence encodes CASSRTQGLQETQYF. The chain couples TRBV5-1 to TRBJ2-5, with 7 bases identical to TRBD1. V shed 4 bases, J shed 1 base, and the junction held 7 bases outside the gene matches. CDR1 SGHRS and CDR2 YFSETQ come from the germline V gene. This CDR3 is 15 amino acids long.

This chain uses TRBV6-1 with TRBJ2-6, with D tentatively TRBD1 (5 bases). Germline V gene data show CDR1 as MNHNS and CDR2 as SASEGT. The length of the CDR3 is 15 residues. Between the trimmed V and J ends, which lost 3 bases and 0 bases, there was a span of 6 bases. CDR3 DNA: TGTGCCAGCAGTGACAGGGCCTCTGGGGCCAACGTCCTGACTTTC. It translates to CASSDRASGANVLTF.

The chain is built from TRBV10-3 and TRBJ1-5; perhaps TRBD1 as D (5 bases). This CDR3 has 17 amino acids. The germline CDR1 and CDR2 sequences are ENHRY and SYGVKD. V was trimmed by 3 bases and J by 0 bases, leaving 15 bases between them. This CDR3 reads CAISEYLDTDSNQPQHF. The CDR3 nucleotides are TGTGCCATCAGTGAATACTTGGACACCGATAGCAATCAGCCCCAGCATTTT.

V usage is TRBV6-5 and J usage is TRBJ1-4; tentative D call: TRBD1 (5 bases). This CDR3 has 14 residues. Germline V gene sequence: CDR1 MNHEY, CDR2 SVGAGI. The V end lost 10 bases, the J end lost 8 bases, and 20 bases lay between the germline ends. The CDR3 here is CAIKPRVGGEKLFF. The CDR3 nucleotides are TGTGCCATCAAACCCCGGGTCGGGGGAGAAAAACTGTTTTTT.

The chain carries TRBV10-1 and TRBJ1-1; TRBD1 agrees at 8 bases. Germline values: CDR1 WNHNN, CDR2 SYGVQD (reference sequence). The CDR3 length is 13 residues. The trim removed 7 bases at V and 3 bases at J, leaving 4 bases unmatched. Here the CDR3 reads CASTGGRDTEAFF. The CDR3 nucleotides read TGCGCCAGCACAGGGGGCAGGGACACTGAAGCTTTCTTT.

V is TRBV2 and J is TRBJ2-1; D perhaps matches TRBD2 (6 bases). CDR1 SNHLY and CDR2 FYNNEI come from the germline V gene. V dropped 6 bases and J dropped 9 bases, with 27 bases sitting between them. The CDR3 has 17 amino acids. CDR3 amino acids: CASRGTRSGPERSEQFF. The DNA of the CDR3 is TGTGCCAGCAGAGGGACTCGGAGCGGACCGGAGCGGTCTGAGCAGTTCTTC.

The rearrangement links TRBV10-3 to TRBJ2-1; 10 nucleotides match TRBD2. CDR1 is ENHRY and CDR2 is SYGVKD in the germline V gene. The CDR3 length is 13 residues. V lost 5 bases to trimming and J lost 6 bases; unmatched junction nucleotides: 1. For the CDR3, the DNA is TGTGCCATCAGTCTAGCGGGAGTCAATGAGCAGTTCTTC. Translated, it gives CAISLAGVNEQFF.

This chain joins TRBV6-5 and TRBJ2-3; 7 bases are shared with TRBD2. The V and J ends lost 7 bases and 3 bases, in that order; junction bases with no gene match: 4. Germline V lookup: CDR1 MNHEY, CDR2 SVGAGI. The CDR3 has 13 residues. The CDR3 here is CASKGGGTDTQYF. The CDR3 region has the DNA TGTGCCAGCAAGGGCGGGGGAACAGATACGCAGTATTTT.

J is TRBJ1-5 and V is TRBV5-4; no firm D call. The CDR3 has 14 residues. Germline V CDR1 and CDR2: SGHNT, YYREEE (reference sequence). Between the trimmed V and J ends, which lost 3 bases and 3 bases, there was a span of 10 bases. CDR3 amino acids: CASSSGGLNQPQHF. The CDR3 nucleotides read TGTGCCAGCAGCTCTGGTGGGCTCAATCAGCCCCAGCATTTT.

The CDR3 here is CSVGDEKLFF. In nucleotides, the CDR3 is TGCAGCGTTGGGGATGAAAAACTGTTTTTT. The chain joins TRBV29-1 to TRBJ1-4; D is uncertain. The V gene's germline CDR1 is SQVTM and CDR2 ANQGSEA. The V end lost 4 bases, the J end lost 6 bases, and 3 bases lay between the germline ends. This CDR3 is built from 10 residues.

V gene TRBV6-5 combines with J gene TRBJ1-2; D perhaps matches TRBD1 (6 bases). The CDR3 is made up of 13 amino acids. Per the germline V gene, CDR1 is MNHEY and CDR2 is SVGAGI. The V end was cut by 6 bases, the J end by 4 bases, with 12 bases between. Written as DNA, the CDR3 is TGTGCCAGCAGCCTACAGGGCCGCTATGGCTACACCTTC. Its translation: CASSLQGRYGYTF.